Following are 30 T cell receptor beta chains from one sample sequenced in a study of PD-L1 blockade in urothelial cancer. Method: immunoSEQ multiplex PCR; TCRdb's copy keeps in-frame clones and lacks some. The data show about 39,000 clones, with 91% seen just once and about 11% held by the top ten. Time point indicated: pretreatment peripheral blood. This material consisted of PBMCs, taken around atezolizumab (anti-PD-L1) treatment. The receptor source for this set is an older woman with urothelial cancer.

V and J are TRBV7-6 and TRBJ1-4, with 8 bases lining up with TRBD1. J gave up 6 bases and V 5 bases, and 11 bases lay outside the gene matches. Germline V gives CDR1 SGHVS, CDR2 FNYEAQ. The CDR3 loop spans 16 amino acids. The CDR3 nucleotides are TGTGCCAGCAGCCTAAACGACAGGGGCGTACATGAAAAACTGTTTTTT. This encodes CASSLNDRGVHEKLFF.

The chain combines TRBV4-3 with TRBJ2-1, with 8 positions matching TRBD2. The V gene end was trimmed by 2 bases and the J gene end by 4 bases; junction bases not matched to a gene: 7. Germline CDR1 and CDR2: LGHNA and YSLEER. The CDR3 totals 16 residues. The CDR3 reads CASSQRMVAGYNEQFF. The CDR3 DNA sequence: TGCGCCAGCAGCCAACGGATGGTAGCGGGATACAATGAGCAGTTCTTC.

The CDR3 DNA is TGTGCCAGCAGCTTGGACAGGGCTACGAACACTGAAGCTTTCTTT. As protein: CASSLDRATNTEAFF. This chain links TRBV5-4 with TRBJ1-1; a weak D match, TRBD1 (6 bases). This CDR3 contains 15 residues. V lost 0 bases and J 1 base, leaving 10 bases between the germline ends. Per the germline V gene, CDR1 is SGHNT and CDR2 is YYREEE (reference sequence).

The J gene is TRBJ1-4, the V gene TRBV7-9; 7 nucleotides line up with TRBD1. After removal of 7 bases from V and 4 bases from J, the junction contained 9 bases not matched to a gene. Germline assignment: CDR1 SEHNR and CDR2 FQNEAQ (reference sequence). The CDR3 is 15 residues long. CDR3 nucleotide sequence: TGTGCCAGCAATGCGGGGACAGCAGATAATGAAAAACTGTTTTTT. Translated: CASNAGTADNEKLFF.

The rearrangement joins TRBV27 to TRBJ1-5, with D possibly TRBD1 on 6 matching bases. Trimming pared 6 bases from V and 0 bases from J, leaving 18 bases between. Germline V gives CDR1 MNHEY, CDR2 SMNVEV (reference sequence). CDR3 length: 17 residues. Written as DNA, the CDR3 is TGTGCCAGCAGGCGGGGGGCAGGACTTTTTAGCAATCAGCCCCAGCATTTT. Amino acids: CASRRGAGLFSNQPQHF.

This chain joins TRBV28 and TRBJ1-4; D is uncertain. The CDR3 is 14 residues long. Per germline, CDR1 MDHEN and CDR2 SYDVKM. Trimming stripped 3 bases from V and 8 bases from J, with 13 bases between. CDR3 DNA: TGTGCCAGCAGTTTTCTAAGCCTCGGGGAAAAACTGTTTTTT. Translation gives CASSFLSLGEKLFF.

This sequence joins TRBV11-2 and TRBJ2-5, with no clear D. Germline values: CDR1 SGHAT, CDR2 FQNNGV. This CDR3 has 13 residues. Trimming took 0 bases from V and 4 from J, leaving 6 bases between them. Here the CDR3 DNA reads TGTGCCAGCAGCTTAGACTCTCCAGAGACCCAGTACTTC. It is translated as CASSLDSPETQYF.

The chain joins TRBV9 to TRBJ1-3, with D possibly being TRBD1 (6 bases). The germline CDR1 and CDR2 sequences are SGDLS and YYNGEE. The CDR3 consists of 16 residues. V gave up 2 bases and J gave up 2 bases, with 14 bases separating them. CDR3 nucleotides: TGTGCCAGCAGCGTTACGCCCTCAGGGGCTGGAAACACCATATATTTT. This translates into CASSVTPSGAGNTIYF.

J is TRBJ2-7 and V is TRBV5-1; TRBD2 matches at 10 bases. The trim removed 3 bases at V and 4 bases at J, leaving 13 bases unmatched. The germline gives CDR1 SGHRS, CDR2 YFSETQ. The CDR3 sequence is 17 residues long. The CDR3 is CASSSRGGLAGGYEQYF. In DNA, the CDR3 is TGCGCCAGCAGCTCCCGAGGGGGATTAGCGGGGGGATACGAGCAGTACTTC.

The chain is built from TRBV4-1 and TRBJ1-1, with 7 bases lining up with TRBD1. V gave up 4 bases and J gave up 0 bases; unmatched junction bases: 5. The length of the CDR3 is 15 residues. Germline CDR1 reads MGHRA; CDR2 reads YSYEKL. The CDR3 spells CASSLGQEMNTEAFF. DNA of the CDR3: TGCGCCAGCAGCCTAGGACAGGAGATGAACACTGAAGCTTTCTTT.

The chain has TRBV7-3 and TRBJ2-1, with D tentatively TRBD2 (6 bases). The germline CDR1 and CDR2 sequences are SGHTA and FQGTGA. V was cut by 7 bases and J by 0 bases, with 22 bases left in between. The CDR3 has 18 amino acids. CDR3 protein: CASILATRILSSYNEQFF. In DNA form, the CDR3 reads TGTGCCAGCATTCTAGCGACGCGGATACTAAGCTCCTACAATGAGCAGTTCTTC.

The chain recombines TRBV5-5 with TRBJ1-5; the D is unclear. V was clipped by 1 base and J by 11 bases, with 13 bases between them. The CDR3 has 13 amino acids. CDR1 and CDR2 from the germline V gene are SGHKS and YYEKEE (reference sequence). The CDR3 loop is CASSLLPQEAQHF. CDR3 DNA: TGTGCCAGCAGCTTGTTACCTCAAGAGGCCCAGCATTTT.

The chain couples TRBV5-4 to TRBJ1-2; D gene ambiguous. The CDR3 has 15 residues. Deletions cut 0 bases from V and 1 base from J, with 10 bases between. The germline V gene has CDR1 SGHNT and CDR2 YYREEE (reference sequence). CDR3 sequence reads: CASSLARGGNYGYTF. DNA of the CDR3: TGTGCCAGCAGCTTGGCTCGTGGAGGTAACTATGGCTACACCTTC.

The chain combines TRBV11-3 with TRBJ2-1; TRBD2 matches at 7 bases. There are 15 residues in the CDR3. Germline V gene data show CDR1 as SGHNT and CDR2 as YENEEA. J was trimmed by 8 bases and V by 1 base; bases with no gene match: 8. Here the CDR3 DNA reads TGTGCCAGCAGCTTAGTCTGCGGACTAGTACATGAGCAGTTCTTC. Translating gives CASSLVCGLVHEQFF. Full variable domain (rest looked up from reference TRBV11-3 and TRBJ2-1): EAGVVQSPRYKIIEKKQPVAFWCNPISGHNTLYWYLQNLGQGPELLIRYENEEAVDDSQLPKDRFSAERLKGVDSTLKIQPAELGDSAVYLCASSLVCGLVHEQFFGPGTRLTVL.

Here the CDR3 reads CSVRTGLTDTQYF. The CDR3 coding sequence is TGCAGCGTCCGGACAGGGTTGACAGATACGCAGTATTTT. The rearrangement uses TRBV29-1 and TRBJ2-3, with 8 bases that match TRBD1. Unmatched junction bases numbered 5, after V lost 6 bases and J lost 3 bases. The germline gives CDR1 SQVTM, CDR2 ANQGSEA. The CDR3 runs 13 residues.

The chain couples TRBV18 to TRBJ2-7, with 7 bases that match TRBD2. The CDR3 sequence is 16 residues long. Germline CDR1 is KGHSH and CDR2 is LQKENI. The V and J ends lost 4 bases and 0 bases, in that order; junction bases with no gene match: 9. CDR3 amino acids: CASSRRGGGSSYEQYF. The CDR3 bases are TGTGCCAGCTCACGCCGGGGCGGGGGTAGCTCCTACGAGCAGTACTTC.

The chain is built from TRBV29-1 and TRBJ2-7; 12 bases fit TRBD2. There are 16 residues in the CDR3. In germline, CDR1 is SQVTM, CDR2 ANQGSEA. J gave up 4 bases and V 6 bases, and 13 bases lay outside the gene matches. The CDR3 nucleotides are TGCAGCGTCAACGGGGTACTAGCGGGAGGACAATACGAGCAGTACTTC. Encoded protein: CSVNGVLAGGQYEQYF.

This clone was observed once. V and J are TRBV10-3 and TRBJ2-3; the match to TRBD2 covers 7 bases. The germline V gene has CDR1 ENHRY and CDR2 SYGVKD. The length of the CDR3 is 14 residues. The trim removed 3 bases at V and 11 bases at J, leaving 11 bases unmatched. This CDR3 is CAISEMLGGEGQYF. CDR3 nucleotide sequence: TGTGCCATCAGTGAAATGTTGGGGGGGGAGGGGCAGTATTTT.

The chain combines TRBV11-2 with TRBJ1-5, with D maybe TRBD1 (6 bases). Germline CDR1 SGHAT, CDR2 FQNNGV. The V end lost 6 bases, the J end lost 6 bases, and 12 bases lay between the germline ends. This CDR3 spans 13 amino acids. The CDR3 coding sequence is TGTGCCAGCAGTCCTAACAGGGCTCAGCCCCAGCATTTT. Protein sequence: CASSPNRAQPQHF.

This sequence joins TRBV9 and TRBJ1-1; TRBD1 is a possible D gene (5 bases). The germline V and J ends were trimmed by 0 bases and 5 bases, with 14 bases remaining between them. This CDR3 comprises 15 residues. Germline-derived CDR1 and CDR2 are SGDLS and YYNGEE. The CDR3 loop is CASSVGVKGLTEAFF. The CDR3 nucleotides read TGTGCCAGCAGCGTAGGGGTTAAGGGGTTGACTGAAGCTTTCTTT.

The CDR3 coding sequence is TGTGCCAGCACCCCGGGACTGAGCTCTGGAAACACCATATATTTT. Its protein product is CASTPGLSSGNTIYF. The chain recombines TRBV9 with TRBJ1-3; maybe TRBD1 (5 bases). V gave up 6 bases and J gave up 0 bases, with 13 bases separating them. Germline assignment: CDR1 SGDLS and CDR2 YYNGEE. The CDR3 consists of 15 residues.

The chain combines TRBV6-6 with TRBJ1-5; TRBD1 agrees at 10 bases. Germline assignment: CDR1 MNHNY and CDR2 SVGAGI (reference sequence). The CDR3 totals 14 residues. V lost 5 bases and J lost 7; bases outside the gene matches: 5. The CDR3 DNA is TGTGCCAGCAGTCGGACAGGGGGTTCCCAGCCCCAGCATTTT. Translated: CASSRTGGSQPQHF.

This chain joins TRBV7-2 and TRBJ2-7; 9 nucleotides line up with TRBD2. Looked up from germline, CDR1 is SGHTA and CDR2 is FQGNSA. V was pared by 0 bases and J by 2 bases, with 5 bases of the junction left unmatched. The length of the CDR3 is 16 residues. CDR3 region: CASSLAQREAPYEQYF. The DNA for the CDR3 is TGTGCCAGCAGCTTAGCTCAGCGGGAGGCCCCCTACGAGCAGTACTTC. Using reference TRBV7-2 and TRBJ2-7 for the parts outside the CDR3, the full variable domain is GAGVSQSPSNKVTEKGKDVELRCDPISGHTALYWYRQSLGQGLEFLIYFQGNSAPDKSGLPSDRFSAERTGGSVSTLTIQRTQQEDSAVYLCASSLAQREAPYEQYFGPGTRLTVT.

The count of this clone is one. The genes are TRBV15 and TRBJ2-1; TRBD2 aligns across 14 bases. V dropped 0 bases and J dropped 9; count of bases not matched to a gene: 16. This CDR3 comprises 20 residues. Germline CDR1 reads LNHNV; CDR2 reads YYDKDF (reference sequence). CDR3 DNA: TGTGCCACCAGCAGAGATCGGGGAACGAGGACTAGCGGGAGGATCGGTGAGCAGTTCTTC. Translating gives CATSRDRGTRTSGRIGEQFF.

This chain's CDR3 is CASSVGQGAFTEAFF. CDR3 nucleotide sequence: TGTGCCAGCAGCGTAGGGCAGGGGGCGTTCACTGAAGCTTTCTTT. The chain recombines TRBV9 with TRBJ1-1; 8 bases are a match to TRBD1. Germline V gene sequence: CDR1 SGDLS, CDR2 YYNGEE. V was clipped by 0 bases and J by 4 bases; unmatched bases: 5. CDR3 size: 15 residues.

The V gene is TRBV18, the J gene TRBJ1-1; 8 bases match TRBD1. The CDR3 length is 18 residues. Germline V gene data show CDR1 as KGHSH and CDR2 as LQKENI. J lost 6 bases, V lost 1 base, and 16 bases had no gene match. CDR3 DNA sequence: TGTGCCAGCTCACCACGGGGGGGAGTCGGACAGGGAAGACCTGAAGCTTTCTTT. Residues: CASSPRGGVGQGRPEAFF.

J is TRBJ2-5 and V is TRBV25-1, with 7 bases identical to TRBD2. CDR1 MGHDK and CDR2 SYGVNS come from the germline V gene. The CDR3 runs 16 residues. The V and J ends lost 3 bases and 3 bases, in that order; junction bases with no gene match: 10. The CDR3 spells CASSEGGARGKETQYF. The CDR3 DNA follows: TGTGCCAGCAGTGAGGGTGGGGCGCGGGGGAAAGAGACCCAGTACTTC.

The rearrangement joins TRBV5-4 to TRBJ2-1, with TRBD2 matching 12 bases. CDR3 length: 17 amino acids. V gave up 5 bases and J gave up 2 bases; unmatched junction bases: 8. Germline V gives CDR1 SGHNT, CDR2 YYREEE (reference sequence). The CDR3 region has the DNA TGTGCCAGCAGAAATGGACTAGCGGGGAGACCCTACAATGAGCAGTTCTTC. Its translation is CASRNGLAGRPYNEQFF.

The rearrangement uses TRBV27 and TRBJ2-3; the match to TRBD2 covers 9 bases. The V gene's germline CDR1 is MNHEY and CDR2 SMNVEV (reference sequence). The CDR3 runs to 14 residues. Germline trimming cut 7 bases from V and 5 bases from J; bases unmatched to any gene: 7. CDR3 protein: CASNDGLALDTQYF. The CDR3 nucleotides are TGTGCCAGCAATGACGGACTAGCGTTAGATACGCAGTATTTT.

The J gene is TRBJ2-1, the V gene TRBV15, with D tentatively TRBD2 (6 bases). The V and J ends lost 1 base and 4 bases respectively, with 11 bases between them. This CDR3 has 15 residues. Germline values: CDR1 LNHNV, CDR2 YYDKDF (reference sequence). Here the CDR3 reads CATSRGRGSYNEQFF. The DNA for the CDR3 is TGTGCCACCAGCAGAGGCCGGGGGTCTTACAATGAGCAGTTCTTC.